The rows below give T cell receptor beta chains drawn from one sample of a study of shared clonotypes between healthy human individuals. TCRdb's copy holds only in-frame clones and misses some; the assay was immunoSEQ multiplex PCR. Altogether roughly 480,000 clones are present, around 80% being singletons, with the ten largest covering about 12%. Sequenced input: PBMCs. The receptor source for this set is a woman aged 40 to 50 in good health. Some clones in this sample may be carry-over from other donors' samples. CDR3s include the opening cysteine and the closing phenylalanine or tryptophan. A D gene is named only where the DNA matches it firmly. Part of the rows lack a size; the others show once, few, many or a class for expanded clones.

D gene,clone size,V gene,J gene,CDR3 length,CDR3 DNA,CDR3 protein
-,-,TRBV6-4,TRBJ1-5,14,TGTGCCACTGACAGGTGGCAGGGTTGCCAGCCCCAGCATTTT,CATDRWQGCQPQHF
TRBD2,-,TRBV30,TRBJ2-7,15,TGTGCCTGGAATAATCTAGCGGGAGCCCCCTACGAGCAGTACTTC,CAWNNLAGAPYEQYF
-,-,TRBV29-1,TRBJ1-1,13,TGCAGCGTTGACCGCAGGGTGAACACTGAAGCTTTCTTT,CSVDRRVNTEAFF
-,-,TRBV5-4,TRBJ1-5,14,TGTGCCAGCAGCAACTGGGATAGCAATCAGCCCCAGCATTTT,CASSNWDSNQPQHF
-,few,TRBV7-9,TRBJ2-1,15,TGTGCCAGCAGCTTAGGCAGGGGCCCTTACAATGAGCAGTTCTTC,CASSLGRGPYNEQFF
TRBD1,once,TRBV15,TRBJ2-7,15,TGTGCCACCAGCAGATCGCCGGGACAGGGCTACGAGCAGTACTTC,CATSRSPGQGYEQYF
TRBD2,-,TRBV7-7,TRBJ2-3,16,TGTGCCAGCAGCCCACTAGCGGGGGGGAGCACAGATACGCAGTATTTT,CASSPLAGGSTDTQYF
-,-,TRBV4-1,TRBJ2-7,13,TGCGCCAGCTCCCACGGGCCCCTTAACGAGCAGTACTTC,CASSHGPLNEQYF
-,-,TRBV15,TRBJ2-2,15,TGTGCCACCCTTCTCTACGGGGGAAACACCGGGGAGCTGTTTTTT,CATLLYGGNTGELFF
-,-,TRBV29-1,TRBJ2-3,14,TGCAGCGGGGGGGGCGGGAGCCACACAGATACGCAGTATTTT,CSGGGGSHTDTQYF
-,once,TRBV7-3,TRBJ1-1,17,TGCGCCAGCAGCTTAGCGGTGAGGGGAGGCTTCGTGGCTGAAGCTTTCTTT,CASSLAVRGGFVAEAFF
-,once,TRBV13,TRBJ2-1,12,TGTGCCAGCAGCCTCGGGGACAATGAGCAGTTCTTC,CASSLGDNEQFF
TRBD1,-,TRBV7-2,TRBJ1-1,14,TGTGCCAGCAGCTTACAGGGGGCCTACACTGAAGCTTTCTTT,CASSLQGAYTEAFF
TRBD2,once,TRBV7-9,TRBJ2-1,14,TGTGCCAGCAGCTTAGAACTAGCGGTTAATGAGCAGTTCTTC,CASSLELAVNEQFF
TRBD2,-,TRBV7-2,TRBJ2-1,16,TGTGCCAGCAGCTTAGCGGGACTAGCGGCGGGCGGGGAGCAGTTCTTC,CASSLAGLAAGGEQFF
TRBD2,-,TRBV15,TRBJ2-7,17,TGTGCCACCAGCAGAGCCGCTTCTAGCGGGAGTTCCTACGAGCAGTACTTC,CATSRAASSGSSYEQYF
-,-,TRBV28,TRBJ2-2,17,TGTGCCAGCAGTTTTCGAGTAGCGGCGAATCCTTTCGGGGAGCTGTTTTTT,CASSFRVAANPFGELFF
TRBD2,-,TRBV7-3,TRBJ2-2,16,TGTGCCAGCAGCCTCGGACTAGCGGGAGTGGGAAGGGAGCTGTTTTTT,CASSLGLAGVGRELFF
-,-,TRBV5-6,TRBJ2-7,11,TGTGCCAGCAGCACTATTTACGAGCAGTACTTC,CASSTIYEQYF
TRBD1,-,TRBV4-1,TRBJ1-2,17,TGCGCCAGCAGCCAAGAGGGACTGGGACAGGGAGGTAGTGGCTACACCTTC,CASSQEGLGQGGSGYTF
-,few,TRBV21-1,TRBJ2-5,17,TGTGCCAGCAGCCCCCGGACTAGCGGGAGGGCCTTGGAGACCCAGTACTTC,CASSPRTSGRALETQYF
TRBD2,few,TRBV30,TRBJ2-1,15,TGTGCCTGGGCGCCGGGACTAGCAATTGGCGATGAGCAGTTCTTC,CAWAPGLAIGDEQFF
-,-,TRBV23-1,TRBJ1-5,13,TGCGCCACCAAACTCAGGGTCTATCAGCCCCAGCATTTT,CATKLRVYQPQHF
-,-,TRBV30,TRBJ2-1,16,TGTGCCTGGAGTGAGTGGACGGGAGAATCTGACAATGAGCAGTTCTTC,CAWSEWTGESDNEQFF
TRBD1,-,TRBV27,TRBJ1-5,15,TGTGCCAGCAGTATACAGGGGATTAGCAATCAGCCCCAGCATTTT,CASSIQGISNQPQHF
-,-,TRBV5-4,TRBJ2-1,13,TGTGCCAGCAGCTTGGCGGGAGCCGGTGAGCAGTTCTTC,CASSLAGAGEQFF
TRBD2,-,TRBV2,TRBJ2-1,14,TGTGCCAGCGAAGTTAGCGGGCCCTACAATGAGCAGTTCTTC,CASEVSGPYNEQFF
TRBD1,-,TRBV11-3,TRBJ2-3,14,TGTGCCAGCAGCCCAGGGGGCGGCCTAGATACGCAGTATTTT,CASSPGGGLDTQYF
-,-,TRBV27,TRBJ1-1,14,TGTGCCAGCAGTTTCCTGGTTACGAACACTGAAGCTTTCTTT,CASSFLVTNTEAFF
TRBD2,-,TRBV14,TRBJ2-7,20,TGTGCCAGCAGCCAAGGCCCGCTAGCGGCCCTATTTCCAAATAAATACGAGCAGTACTTC,CASSQGPLAALFPNKYEQYF
-,-,TRBV7-3,TRBJ2-1,14,TGTGCCAGCAGCATGAGTGAACTTAACAATGAGCAGTTCTTC,CASSMSELNNEQFF
-,-,TRBV27,TRBJ2-2,13,TGTGCCAGCAGCTTGACAGGCACCGGGGAGCTGTTTTTT,CASSLTGTGELFF
TRBD2,-,TRBV4-3,TRBJ2-3,17,TGCGCCAGCAGCCAAGGACTAGCGGGAGGGCCGGGATATACGCAGTATTTT,CASSQGLAGGPGYTQYF
-,few,TRBV4-1,TRBJ2-2,14,TGCGCCAGTAGATCGGGACTTAATGCCGGGGAGCTGTTTTTT,CASRSGLNAGELFF
-,-,TRBV5-1,TRBJ2-7,14,TGCGCCAGCAGCTTGGTAGGGCTTATCTACGAGCAGTACTTC,CASSLVGLIYEQYF
-,-,TRBV11-2,TRBJ2-2,14,TGTGCCAGCAGCTCAAATACAGGGTTCGGGGAGCTGTTTTTT,CASSSNTGFGELFF
TRBD2,-,TRBV6-1,TRBJ2-5,15,TGTGCCAGCAGCAAACTAGCGGAGTTCCAAGAGACCCAGTACTTC,CASSKLAEFQETQYF
TRBD1,-,TRBV7-9,TRBJ1-5,15,TGTGCCAGCAGCCCGACAGGGCTGAGCAATCAGCCCCAGCATTTT,CASSPTGLSNQPQHF
-,few,TRBV9,TRBJ2-3,15,TGTGCCAGCAGCGTAGGGGGAACAAACACAGATACGCAGTATTTT,CASSVGGTNTDTQYF
-,many,TRBV7-6,TRBJ2-3,16,TGTGCCAGCAGCAGATCAACAGGGACTAGCACAGATACGCAGTATTTT,CASSRSTGTSTDTQYF
TRBD1,-,TRBV4-1,TRBJ2-5,16,TGCGCCAGCAGCCTGGACAGGGCGGGAAGTTCAGAGACCCAGTACTTC,CASSLDRAGSSETQYF
-,-,TRBV5-1,TRBJ1-1,11,TGCGCCAGCAAACAGGGTGGTGAAGCTTTCTTT,CASKQGGEAFF
-,-,TRBV4-1,TRBJ2-1,15,TGCGCCAGCAGCCAAGACGGGGGAACCTACAATGAGCAGTTCTTC,CASSQDGGTYNEQFF
-,-,TRBV2,TRBJ2-7,14,TGTGCCAGCAGTCCCCCGGGCAGGGCCCACGAGCAGTACTTC,CASSPPGRAHEQYF
TRBD1,-,TRBV28,TRBJ2-7,13,TGTGCCAGCAGTTTAGGGGGACAGTACGAGCAGTACTTC,CASSLGGQYEQYF
TRBD2,-,TRBV7-6,TRBJ2-7,16,TGTGCCAGCAGCCCACGACTAGCGGAGCGGGGTTACGAGCAGTACTTC,CASSPRLAERGYEQYF
-,once,TRBV6-5,TRBJ2-7,15,TGTGCCAGCAGCTCCACAGGGCTGAGCTCCTACGAGCAGTACTTC,CASSSTGLSSYEQYF
-,-,TRBV27,TRBJ1-3,17,TGTGCCAGCAGTTTATCCCCAACACGGCTCTCTGGAAACACCATATATTTT,CASSLSPTRLSGNTIYF